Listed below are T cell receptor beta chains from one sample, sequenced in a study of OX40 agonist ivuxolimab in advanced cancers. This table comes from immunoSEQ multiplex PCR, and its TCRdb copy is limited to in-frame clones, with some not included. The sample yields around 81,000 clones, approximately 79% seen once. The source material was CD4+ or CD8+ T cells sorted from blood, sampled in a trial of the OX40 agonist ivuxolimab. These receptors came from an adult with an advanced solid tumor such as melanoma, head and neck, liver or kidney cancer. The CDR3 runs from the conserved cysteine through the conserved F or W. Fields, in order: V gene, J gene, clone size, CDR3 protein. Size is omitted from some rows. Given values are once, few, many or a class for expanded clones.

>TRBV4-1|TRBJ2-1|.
CASSQGHSPGYNEQFF
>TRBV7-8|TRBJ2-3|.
CATTRDRVFDTQYF
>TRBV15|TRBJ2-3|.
CATGYTDTQYF
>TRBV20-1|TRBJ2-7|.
CSAWYGGEQYF
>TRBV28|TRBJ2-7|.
CASRTGSYEQYF
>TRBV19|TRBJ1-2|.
CASMRRRNGGFGYTF
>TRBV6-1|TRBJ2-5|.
CASSADRGRETQYF
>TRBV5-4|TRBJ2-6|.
CASSGTGANVLTF
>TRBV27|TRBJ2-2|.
CASSLSQITTPNTGELFF
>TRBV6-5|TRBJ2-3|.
CASSFGQGGTDTQYF
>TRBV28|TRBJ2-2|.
CASSSSGRADTGELFF
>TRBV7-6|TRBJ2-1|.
CASSLRGVNEQFF
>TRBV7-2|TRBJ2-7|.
CASSKTGLEVYEQYF
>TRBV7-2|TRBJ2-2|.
CASSPNRGGTGELFF
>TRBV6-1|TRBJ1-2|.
CASTFQLVNYGYTF
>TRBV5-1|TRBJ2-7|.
CASSFGTGDSRQYF
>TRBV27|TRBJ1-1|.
CASSVWGGMNTEAFF
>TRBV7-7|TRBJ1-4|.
CASSRLGGTNEKLFF
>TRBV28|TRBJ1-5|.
CASSLWGSGRSDQPQHF
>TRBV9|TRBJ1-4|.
CASSVGTVNEKLFF
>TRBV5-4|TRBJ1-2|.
CASSFGAASMNGYTF
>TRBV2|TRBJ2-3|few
CASSPWAGSSLGTDTQYF
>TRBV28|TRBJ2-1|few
CASSRGTSAYNEQFF
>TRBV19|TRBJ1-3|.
CASSALNRDRSGNTIYF
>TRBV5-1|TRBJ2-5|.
CASSLEPASGGASIQETQYF
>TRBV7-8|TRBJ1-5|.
CASSLGQGSSQPQHF
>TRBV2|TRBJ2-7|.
CASSAELSYEQYF
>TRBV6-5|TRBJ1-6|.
CASRKGQDSAPLHF
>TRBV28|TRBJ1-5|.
CASSFSRGSNQPQHF
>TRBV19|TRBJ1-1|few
CASRQGNYEAFF
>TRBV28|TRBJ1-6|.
CASSPSTQYNSPLHF
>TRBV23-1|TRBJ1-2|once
CASWKNSLHYGYTF
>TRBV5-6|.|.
CASSSGQGAFEQYF
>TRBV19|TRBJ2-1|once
CASRPGQAYNEQFF
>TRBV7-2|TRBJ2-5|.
CASSTRTSGGLQQETQYF
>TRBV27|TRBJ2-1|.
CASSGLAGGLEQFF
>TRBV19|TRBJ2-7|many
CASTPSGGGEQYF
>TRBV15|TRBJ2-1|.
CATSPTPVVGGIYNEQFF
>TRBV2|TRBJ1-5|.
CASSTNRGSNQPQHF
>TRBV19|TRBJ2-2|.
CASSATEPGELFF